Presented here are 15 T cell receptor beta chains from one specimen sequenced in a study of T cell responses to AZD1222 COVID-19 vaccine. Profiled with immunoSEQ multiplex PCR; TCRdb holds only in-frame clones, not every one. Counted here are under 80,000 clones, over 75% occurring once; the ten biggest clones make up approximately 24%. Source: peripheral blood, taken 28 days after the second AZD1222 dose. The receptors originated from an adult who received the AZD1222 COVID-19 vaccine.

The chain joins TRBV27 to TRBJ2-2, with D perhaps matching TRBD2 (6 bases). The germline CDR1 and CDR2 sequences are MNHEY and SMNVEV (reference sequence). There are 18 residues in the CDR3. V shed 0 bases and J shed 4 bases, with 18 bases lying between them. CDR3 nucleotides: TGTGCCAGCAGTTTATCGTCGACTAGAGGGTCGGGCACCGGGGAGCTGTTTTTT. As protein: CASSLSSTRGSGTGELFF.

CDR3 sequence: CASSFRLDTQYF. The CDR3 bases are TGTGCCAGCAGCTTCCGTCTTGATACGCAGTATTTT. This chain links TRBV7-9 with TRBJ2-3; D gene ambiguous. The CDR3 length is 12 residues. V was pared by 3 bases and J by 6 bases, with 7 bases between. Germline CDR1 reads SEHNR; CDR2 reads FQNEAQ (reference sequence).

The rearrangement joins TRBV4-3 to TRBJ1-1; D perhaps matches TRBD1 (5 bases). CDR3 length: 14 residues. The germline V and J ends were trimmed by 3 bases and 0 bases, with 8 bases remaining between them. CDR1 and CDR2 (germline): LGHNA, YSLEER. The CDR3 here is CASSHQGLNTEAFF. The CDR3 coding sequence is TGCGCCAGCAGCCACCAGGGACTGAACACTGAAGCTTTCTTT.

V usage is TRBV9 and J usage is TRBJ1-4; 9 nucleotides agree with TRBD1. V was clipped by 4 bases and J by 8 bases; unmatched bases: 6. The CDR3 runs 14 residues. Germline values: CDR1 SGDLS, CDR2 YYNGEE. The CDR3 region is CASSPGQGREKLFF. The CDR3 DNA reads as TGTGCCAGCAGCCCGGGACAGGGTCGGGAAAAACTGTTTTTT.

The CDR3 DNA sequence: TGCGCCAGCAGTTATATCCCGGGACAGGGGGACGAGCAGTACTTC. Its protein is CASSYIPGQGDEQYF. J is TRBJ2-7 and V is TRBV10-2; 11 bases match TRBD1. Germline V CDR1 and CDR2: WSHSY, SAAADI. Trimming cost V 5 bases and J 5 bases; bases outside gene matches: 8. CDR3 length: 15 residues.

The chain is built from TRBV6-1 and TRBJ1-5; D call uncertain. The CDR3 has 15 amino acids. In germline, CDR1 is MNHNS, CDR2 SASEGT. Deletions cut 3 bases from V and 2 bases from J, with 11 bases between. The CDR3 DNA reads as TGTGCCAGCAGTGATGGGATGTGGGGCAATCAGCCCCAGCATTTT. Translated: CASSDGMWGNQPQHF.

The rearrangement links TRBV6-1 to TRBJ2-3; 8 bases are a match to TRBD1. The CDR3 has 16 amino acids. In germline, CDR1 is MNHNS, CDR2 SASEGT. Losses at the gene ends were 2 bases for V and 0 bases for J; bases not matched to a gene: 4. Here the CDR3 reads CASSERTGTSTDTQYF. DNA of the CDR3: TGTGCCAGCAGTGAAAGGACAGGGACTAGCACAGATACGCAGTATTTT.

This clone was detected once. The chain links TRBV3-1 (or the pseudogene TRBV3-2) to TRBJ2-7, with D possibly TRBD2 on 5 matching bases. The germline CDR1 and CDR2 sequences are LGHDT and YNNKEL (reference sequence). The V gene lost 6 bases and the J gene lost 2 bases, with 23 bases spanning the gap. The CDR3 runs to 17 residues. DNA for the CDR3: TGTGCCAGCAGGTTCAAAAAATCCGAGACGGAGGCCTACGAGCAGTACTTC. Amino acid sequence: CASRFKKSETEAYEQYF.

The genes are TRBV28 and TRBJ2-1, with 10 bases matching TRBD2. With V trimmed by 5 bases and J by 6 bases, 13 bases remained unmatched. In germline, CDR1 is MDHEN, CDR2 SYDVKM. This CDR3 region has 17 residues. CDR3: CASSKLSGRSKSNEQFF. DNA for the CDR3: TGTGCCAGCAGTAAACTTAGCGGGAGGTCAAAGAGCAATGAGCAGTTCTTC.

The chain carries TRBV3-1 (or the pseudogene TRBV3-2) and TRBJ2-1, with 14 bases that match TRBD2. The CDR3 covers 18 residues. V trimming: 4 bases; J trimming: 4 bases; junction bases outside the gene matches: 9. CDR1 LGHDT and CDR2 YNNKEL come from the germline V gene (reference sequence). CDR3 sequence reads: CASSLFGTSGGNYNEQFF. Written as DNA, the CDR3 is TGTGCCAGCAGCCTTTTCGGGACTAGCGGGGGAAATTACAATGAGCAGTTCTTC.

The chain recombines TRBV19 with TRBJ1-5; TRBD1 is a possible D gene (6 bases). V was pared by 7 bases and J by 3 bases, with 16 bases between. Germline assignment: CDR1 LNHDA and CDR2 SQIVND (reference sequence). CDR3 length: 15 amino acids. CDR3 loop: CASNSRGVLNQPQHF. CDR3 nucleotides: TGTGCCAGTAACTCAAGGGGGGTCCTCAATCAGCCCCAGCATTTT.

CDR3: CASSQTARDRRNIQYF. DNA of the CDR3: TGTGCCAGCAGCCAGACAGCCCGGGACAGGCGAAACATTCAGTACTTC. The chain combines TRBV3-1 (or the pseudogene TRBV3-2) with TRBJ2-4; 8 bases align to TRBD1. The V segment lost 3 bases and the J segment 6 bases; nucleotides outside the gene matches: 10. The CDR3 covers 16 residues. Germline lookup yields CDR1 LGHDT and CDR2 YNNKEL (reference sequence).

V is TRBV29-1 and J is TRBJ2-7; 9 nucleotides agree with TRBD1. V shed 0 bases and J 6 bases; nucleotides not matched to a gene: 9. This CDR3 comprises 15 residues. CDR1 SQVTM and CDR2 ANQGSEA come from the germline V gene. The CDR3 region is CSVEDRGTGRGEQYF. CDR3 DNA: TGCAGCGTTGAAGATCGCGGGACAGGGAGAGGCGAGCAGTACTTC.

The chain combines TRBV6-1 with TRBJ2-1; a weak D match, TRBD2 (6 bases). Trimming removed 4 bases from V and 0 bases from J, with 10 bases in between. The CDR3 runs to 15 residues. Germline lookup yields CDR1 MNHNS and CDR2 SASEGT. For the CDR3, the DNA is TGTGCCAGCAGTGTAGCGGACCTCTCCTACAATGAGCAGTTCTTC. Translation: CASSVADLSYNEQFF.

V gene TRBV6-2 or TRBV6-3 combines with J gene TRBJ2-7; no definite D call. This CDR3 region has 13 residues. V was trimmed by 0 bases and J by 2 bases, leaving 5 bases between them. CDR1 is MNHEY and CDR2 is SVGEGT in the germline V gene. The DNA of the CDR3 is TGTGCCAGCAGTTACTCTTCAGCCTACGAGCAGTACTTC. Translated: CASSYSSAYEQYF.